Included here is one T cell receptor (beta chain) sequence, with context. This receptor's antigen is unknown. Nothing much larger sits one base from this clone, and base qualities are not available. The data derive from a study of follicular helper T cells after annual influenza vaccination (dated by TCRdb to about 2017). For the wider study: Blood was drawn on days 0, 7 and 28 after each seasonal influenza vaccination. To study recall of cTfh clones, some subjects were followed across successive annual vaccinations spanning the 2013-2014, 2014-2015 and 2015-2016 seasons. Six subjects had multi-year samples: four covered two vaccination seasons and two covered three seasons. One week after vaccination, a second recruited cohort of approximately 11 subjects (Table S1) displayed a similar ICOS+CD38+ cTfh response. The 2015 samples were processed right after collection, while the 2013-2014 samples were cryopreserved. Here is what the overall study found, with its caveats: ICOS+CD38+ cTfh clonality correlated with the frequency of that population, and its change correlated with the change in circulating plasmablast frequency. Day 7 ICOS+CD38+ clones were most often found later in ICOS-CD38- cTfh, suggesting that subset may serve as a memory reservoir. Productive TCRB sequences were recovered from only roughly 9-21% of analyzed cells, so rare clonotypes could not be sampled. With successive annual vaccinations, a recurrent oligoclonal ICOS+CD38+ cTfh response was recalled, and this response contained tetramer and AIM influenza-specific clonotypes. When influenza clone enrichment was assessed, the possibility that the much larger non-cTfh compartments were undersampled could not be excluded.

The CDR3 runs 13 residues from the cysteine to the phenylalanine. The retained sequence is limited to the CDR3, 39 bases, with the frame set at the first base. The germline V gene specifies SGHRS as CDR1 and YFSETQ as CDR2. V is pruned by 6 bases and J by 5 bases, leaving 4 bases of the junction without a gene match. Preparation of the library involved the immunoSEQ multiplex PCR assay. Adaptive Biotechnologies handled the TCRB amplification, library preparation, sequencing and preliminary bioinformatics at Survey level resolution. In the authors' own workflow: Clonality was computed in R as 1 minus normalized Shannon entropy; the Gini index was calculated with the R package ineq. To get the overlap score, the summed counts of shared sequences were divided by the total counts of all sequences in both of the compared samples. Fisher's exact test, with an assumed theoretical repertoire of 10^7 TCRB sequences, was used to assess the significance of shared clonotypes. Held by TCRdb, this immuneACCESS table contains in-frame sequences only and omits some clones. Under half of the omission traces to an unresolved V gene where checked; the cause of the rest is unknown. For V, J and clone size, that table is used; D and trimming come from the DNA. This sample gives about 9,800 clones in total; 83% of them show up just once. Around 0.37% of the sample comes from the top ten.

The time point label corresponds to: 2014-2015 season, 7 days after vaccination. Adults received seasonal inactivated influenza vaccine (Fluvarix), and TCRB sequencing tracked sorted blood CD4 subsets before and after vaccination. Subjects were considered eligible if community-dwelling and if influenza vaccine had not been received in the prior 6 months. Reasons for exclusion included contraindications to influenza vaccine, substance abuse, HIV/AIDS, active malignancy, immunomodulatory medication, and active illness such as respiratory infection. Between roughly 40 and 110 mL of blood was sampled per time point. PBMC were isolated using Ficoll-Paque PLUS or SepMate separation. CXCR5- memory CD4 T cells were sorted as a comparison non-Tfh subset. Cell subsets were sorted from PBMC on a BD FACS Aria before DNA extraction.

The source was CXCR5- memory CD4+ T cells sorted from blood, collected 7 days after influenza vaccination. Per the publication, the cell subset or site label means: CXCR5- memory CD4 T cells. Rearrangement joined TRBV5-1 to TRBJ1-2; TRBD1 fits 10 bases in the junction. The sequence came from an adult who received the influenza vaccine. The DNA sequence is given as TGCGCCAGCACGGACAGGGGGAGATATGGCTACACCTTC. Translated, it gives CASTDRGRYGYTF.